These T cell receptor beta chains were read from a single sample in a study of cytomegalovirus exposure and HLA in healthy donors. Using immunoSEQ multiplex PCR, the repertoire was profiled, and TCRdb retains in-frame clones only, with some absent. The table has approximately 150,000 clones, roughly three quarters seen once; the top ten hold 0.8% to 0.95%. The sample was PBMCs. The source of these receptors is a woman aged 55 to 70 in good health and CMV-seronegative. The CDR3 runs from the conserved cysteine through the conserved F or W. Fields, in order: V gene, clone size, D gene, J gene, CDR3 protein, CDR3 DNA. D genes are given only for firm matches. Part of the rows lack a size; the others show once, few, many or a class for expanded clones.

V: TRBV6-1
size: NA
D: NA
J: TRBJ2-7
CDR3: CASLDRHTYEQYF
DNA: TGTGCCAGCCTCGACAGGCACACCTACGAGCAGTACTTC

V: TRBV18
size: NA
D: TRBD2
J: TRBJ2-1
CDR3: CASSPPITSGGDRYNEQFF
DNA: TGTGCCAGCTCACCACCGATAACTAGCGGGGGGGATAGATACAATGAGCAGTTCTTC

V: TRBV19
size: NA
D: TRBD2
J: TRBJ2-5
CDR3: CASSNEAGGPETQYF
DNA: TGTGCCAGTAGCAACGAAGCGGGGGGGCCGGAGACCCAGTACTTC

V: TRBV27
size: NA
D: NA
J: TRBJ1-2
CDR3: CASSPTGPNYGYTF
DNA: TGTGCCAGCAGCCCGACAGGTCCTAACTATGGCTACACCTTC

V: TRBV7-9
size: NA
D: NA
J: TRBJ1-4
CDR3: CASSPGQGQGKLFF
DNA: TGTGCCAGCAGCCCCGGCCAGGGACAAGGGAAACTGTTTTTT

V: TRBV6-1
size: NA
D: TRBD2
J: TRBJ2-7
CDR3: CASSGSGRGNEQYF
DNA: TGTGCCAGCAGTGGTAGCGGGAGAGGGAACGAGCAGTACTTC

V: TRBV5-4
size: NA
D: TRBD1
J: TRBJ1-1
CDR3: CASSLEQGLNTEAFF
DNA: TGTGCCAGCAGCTTGGAACAGGGGTTGAACACTGAAGCTTTCTTT

V: TRBV28
size: NA
D: NA
J: TRBJ1-2
CDR3: CASSPLQGYGYTF
DNA: TGTGCCAGCAGCCCACTACAGGGCTATGGCTACACCTTC

V: TRBV9
size: NA
D: TRBD2
J: TRBJ2-1
CDR3: CASSVGLAGFNEQFF
DNA: TGTGCCAGCAGCGTCGGACTAGCGGGTTTTAATGAGCAGTTCTTC

V: TRBV19
size: NA
D: TRBD1
J: TRBJ2-2
CDR3: CASSQSAGTVNGELFF
DNA: TGTGCCAGTAGCCAATCCGCCGGGACAGTAAACGGGGAGCTGTTTTTT

V: TRBV2
size: NA
D: TRBD1
J: TRBJ2-3
CDR3: CASRYGQGLGTQYF
DNA: TGTGCCAGCAGATATGGACAGGGGTTAGGTACGCAGTATTTT

V: TRBV27
size: NA
D: NA
J: TRBJ1-4
CDR3: CASSRREGLNEKLFF
DNA: TGTGCCAGCAGCCGACGGGAGGGACTTAATGAAAAACTGTTTTTT

V: TRBV5-1
size: NA
D: TRBD1
J: TRBJ1-2
CDR3: CASSRTGTGGTGYTF
DNA: TGCGCCAGCAGTCGGACCGGGACAGGGGGCACTGGCTACACCTTC

V: TRBV29-1
size: NA
D: TRBD1
J: TRBJ2-6
CDR3: CSVGTGGLGGANVLTF
DNA: TGCAGCGTAGGGACAGGGGGCCTGGGGGGGGCCAACGTCCTGACTTTC

V: TRBV7-2
size: NA
D: NA
J: TRBJ1-2
CDR3: CASSLAGVGYTF
DNA: TGTGCCAGCAGCTTAGCCGGGGTTGGCTACACCTTC

V: TRBV10-3
size: NA
D: NA
J: TRBJ2-3
CDR3: CAIFQGLSRTDTQYF
DNA: TGTGCCATTTTTCAGGGACTTTCCCGCACAGATACGCAGTATTTT

V: TRBV5-1
size: NA
D: NA
J: TRBJ2-7
CDR3: CASSLGPRSYEQYF
DNA: TGCGCCAGCAGCTTGGGGCCTAGATCCTACGAGCAGTACTTC

V: TRBV19
size: NA
D: NA
J: TRBJ2-5
CDR3: CASSTGQTYQETQYF
DNA: TGTGCCAGTAGTACCGGACAGACGTACCAAGAGACCCAGTACTTC

V: TRBV5-8
size: few
D: NA
J: TRBJ1-3
CDR3: CASSLGPGNTIYF
DNA: TGTGCCAGCAGCTTGGGGCCAGGAAACACCATATATTTT

V: TRBV7-2
size: NA
D: TRBD1
J: TRBJ1-5
CDR3: CASSLGTARNQPQHF
DNA: TGTGCCAGCAGCCTTGGGACAGCACGCAATCAGCCCCAGCATTTT

V: TRBV28
size: once
D: TRBD1
J: TRBJ1-3
CDR3: CASTPGQSSGNTIYF
DNA: TGTGCCAGCACCCCGGGACAGTCCTCTGGAAACACCATATATTTT

V: TRBV5-4
size: NA
D: TRBD1
J: TRBJ2-1
CDR3: CASSSEIRTGEFF
DNA: TGTGCCAGCAGCTCGGAAATACGGACAGGGGAGTTCTTC

V: TRBV19
size: NA
D: TRBD2
J: TRBJ2-7
CDR3: CASSIASGTYEQYF
DNA: TGTGCCAGTAGTATTGCTAGCGGAACCTACGAGCAGTACTTC

V: TRBV9
size: once
D: NA
J: TRBJ1-1
CDR3: CASSSFGGITEAFF
DNA: TGTGCCAGCAGCTCTTTCGGGGGAATCACTGAAGCTTTCTTT